This is a list of T cell receptor beta chains from one sample in a study of cytomegalovirus exposure and HLA in healthy donors. Generated by immunoSEQ multiplex PCR, the TCRdb table keeps only in-frame clones and is missing some. The table records over 150,000 clones, roughly 88% of them present only once. The sequenced sample consisted of PBMCs. The source is a girl aged 2-10 years in good health and CMV-seropositive. CDR3s include the opening cysteine and the closing phenylalanine or tryptophan. The order of the fields is V gene, D gene, clone size, CDR3 length, J gene, CDR3 DNA, CDR3 protein. A D gene is named only where the DNA matches it firmly. Clone sizes are given selectively: once, few, many, or a class where the clone is expanded.

v_gene: TRBV6-5
d_gene: TRBD1
abundance: NA
len: 14
j_gene: TRBJ1-5
CDR3nt: TGTGCCAGCAGTTCCGGGACAGGGAATCAGCCCCAGCATTTT
CDR3aa: CASSSGTGNQPQHF

v_gene: TRBV5-4
d_gene: TRBD1
abundance: NA
len: 15
j_gene: TRBJ2-2
CDR3nt: TGTGCCAGCAGCCCCCAGGGGGCGGGCACCGGGGAGCTGTTTTTT
CDR3aa: CASSPQGAGTGELFF

v_gene: TRBV6-1
d_gene: NA
abundance: once
len: 14
j_gene: TRBJ2-3
CDR3nt: TGTGCCAGCAGTTTAACTTACCAGGGTGATACGCAGTATTTT
CDR3aa: CASSLTYQGDTQYF

v_gene: TRBV6-5
d_gene: TRBD1
abundance: NA
len: 14
j_gene: TRBJ1-2
CDR3nt: TGTGCCAGCAGAGATACAGGGGGCAGCTATGGCTACACCTTC
CDR3aa: CASRDTGGSYGYTF

v_gene: TRBV6-6
d_gene: TRBD1
abundance: NA
len: 15
j_gene: TRBJ2-1
CDR3nt: TGTGCCAGCAGTTACTCGGGACAGGGCATGTATGAGCAGTTCTTC
CDR3aa: CASSYSGQGMYEQFF

v_gene: TRBV28
d_gene: TRBD1
abundance: NA
len: 13
j_gene: TRBJ2-3
CDR3nt: TGTGCCAGCGGACAGGGGGACACAGATACGCAGTATTTT
CDR3aa: CASGQGDTDTQYF

v_gene: TRBV19
d_gene: TRBD2
abundance: NA
len: 15
j_gene: TRBJ2-2
CDR3nt: TGTGCCAGTAGATCTAGCGGGGGCAACACCGGGGAGCTGTTTTTT
CDR3aa: CASRSSGGNTGELFF

v_gene: TRBV12-5
d_gene: TRBD2
abundance: NA
len: 16
j_gene: TRBJ2-7
CDR3nt: TGTGCTAGTGGTTGGATGACTAGCGGGGTGGCCTACGAGCAGTACTTC
CDR3aa: CASGWMTSGVAYEQYF

v_gene: TRBV30
d_gene: NA
abundance: once
len: 13
j_gene: TRBJ1-6
CDR3nt: TGTGCCTGTATAGGGGGATACAATTCACCCCTCCACTTT
CDR3aa: CACIGGYNSPLHF

v_gene: TRBV28
d_gene: TRBD1
abundance: few
len: 14
j_gene: TRBJ1-2
CDR3nt: TGTGCCAGCAGTTCTAGACAGGGAATATATGGCTACACCTTC
CDR3aa: CASSSRQGIYGYTF

v_gene: TRBV28
d_gene: NA
abundance: once
len: 16
j_gene: TRBJ2-7
CDR3nt: TGTGCCAGCAGTCCCCAGACATCGACAGGACGCTACGAGCAGTACTTC
CDR3aa: CASSPQTSTGRYEQYF

v_gene: TRBV19
d_gene: NA
abundance: NA
len: 15
j_gene: TRBJ2-7
CDR3nt: TGTGCCAGTAGTGCGGGACTCGAGCGATCCTACGAGCAGTACTTC
CDR3aa: CASSAGLERSYEQYF

v_gene: TRBV9
d_gene: TRBD2
abundance: NA
len: 15
j_gene: TRBJ2-7
CDR3nt: TGTGCCAGCAGCGGGGGGGGGACCCGGGGGTACGAGCAGTACTTC
CDR3aa: CASSGGGTRGYEQYF

v_gene: TRBV6-5
d_gene: NA
abundance: NA
len: 15
j_gene: TRBJ2-1
CDR3nt: TGTGCCAGCAGTTACGCATTCGGCAGGGCTCTTGAGCAGTTCTTC
CDR3aa: CASSYAFGRALEQFF

v_gene: TRBV5-5
d_gene: NA
abundance: NA
len: 13
j_gene: TRBJ2-7
CDR3nt: TGTGCCAGCAGCTCTAACACAGGACAGTTACTGTACTTC
CDR3aa: CASSSNTGQLLYF

v_gene: TRBV6-5
d_gene: NA
abundance: NA
len: 14
j_gene: TRBJ1-3
CDR3nt: TGTGCCGCGGGAAGGGGCACTCCAGGAAACACCATATATTTT
CDR3aa: CAAGRGTPGNTIYF

v_gene: TRBV5-1
d_gene: NA
abundance: NA
len: 17
j_gene: TRBJ2-5
CDR3nt: TGCGCCAGCAGCTTGGCCAGGGGTGGGGCCGCGCAAGAGACCCAGTACTTC
CDR3aa: CASSLARGGAAQETQYF

v_gene: TRBV23-1
d_gene: NA
abundance: NA
len: 15
j_gene: TRBJ2-7
CDR3nt: TGCGCCAGCAGTCAATCCCCGACAGTCTCCTACGAGCAGTACTTC
CDR3aa: CASSQSPTVSYEQYF

v_gene: TRBV9
d_gene: NA
abundance: NA
len: 16
j_gene: TRBJ2-3
CDR3nt: TGTGCCAGCAGCCCCCGGGCCCGAGGGAACACAGATACGCAGTATTTT
CDR3aa: CASSPRARGNTDTQYF

v_gene: TRBV29-1
d_gene: TRBD2
abundance: once
len: 19
j_gene: TRBJ2-7
CDR3nt: TGCAGCGTTGAAATGAGACTAGCGGGGGGGACAAAAAGCTCCTACGAGCAGTACTTC
CDR3aa: CSVEMRLAGGTKSSYEQYF

v_gene: TRBV6-7
d_gene: TRBD1
abundance: medium-sized
len: 14
j_gene: TRBJ1-2
CDR3nt: TGTGCCAGCACCAGGACAGGGGATAACTATGGCTACACCTTC
CDR3aa: CASTRTGDNYGYTF

v_gene: TRBV4-1
d_gene: TRBD1
abundance: NA
len: 18
j_gene: TRBJ2-3
CDR3nt: TGCGCCAGCAGCCAAGATTGGTGGGGACAGGAAAACACAGATACGCAGTATTTT
CDR3aa: CASSQDWWGQENTDTQYF

v_gene: TRBV10-3
d_gene: TRBD1
abundance: NA
len: 14
j_gene: TRBJ2-7
CDR3nt: TGTGCCATCAGAGGGACAGGGGGCCCCTACGAGCAGTACTTC
CDR3aa: CAIRGTGGPYEQYF